The next 13 T cell receptor beta chains were all read from a single sample in a study of siplizumab effects on memory and regulatory T cells. Repertoires were generated with immunoSEQ multiplex PCR, while TCRdb's copy carries only in-frame clones and drops some. The data contain about 100,000 clones, about 90% of them seen just once; the ten biggest clones take up 0.14% to 0.15%. Material: CD4+ T cells sorted from blood. These receptors originate from a human donor in good health.

This clone was counted a single time. The chain is built from TRBV10-3 and TRBJ1-2; D is unclear. Germline V CDR1 and CDR2: ENHRY, SYGVKD. The CDR3 has 13 residues. Trimming shortened V by 3 bases and J by 0 bases, and 5 bases separated the two germline ends. CDR3 loop: CAISDGSNYGYTF. As DNA, the CDR3 is TGTGCCATCAGTGACGGATCTAACTATGGCTACACCTTC.

The V call is TRBV6-5, the J call TRBJ1-2; 7 nucleotides align to TRBD1. Germline CDR1 reads MNHEY; CDR2 reads SVGAGI. The J segment lost 5 bases and the V segment lost 0 bases, leaving 3 bases of the junction unmatched. The CDR3 covers 14 residues. This chain's CDR3 is CASSYSAGGYGYTF. The DNA of the CDR3 is TGTGCCAGCAGTTACTCGGCAGGGGGGTATGGCTACACCTTC.

This clone was observed a single time. The chain recombines TRBV13 with TRBJ1-6; D is unresolved. Trimming stripped 2 bases from V and 9 bases from J, with 11 bases between. This CDR3 has 14 residues. From germline, CDR1 is PRHDT and CDR2 FYEKMQ (reference sequence). For the CDR3, the DNA is TGTGCCAGCAGCTTAAGGCCCGAGGGTTCACCCCTCCACTTT. This gives the protein CASSLRPEGSPLHF.

The chain is built from TRBV28 and TRBJ2-5, with D possibly matching TRBD1 (6 bases). The CDR3 extends over 15 amino acids. Trimming took 6 bases from V and 5 from J, leaving 19 bases between them. Germline loops: CDR1 MDHEN, CDR2 SYDVKM. The CDR3 loop is CASSTGTTAQETQYF. The CDR3 DNA follows: TGTGCCAGCAGCACAGGGACCACCGCCCAGGAGACCCAGTACTTC.

The chain links TRBV29-1 to TRBJ1-2; D possibly corresponds to TRBD1 (6 bases). V was shortened by 1 base and J by 3 bases, with 21 bases between the two germline ends. This CDR3 is 17 amino acids long. Germline-derived CDR1 and CDR2 are SQVTM and ANQGSEA. As DNA, the CDR3 is TGCAGCGTTGAAGTGAGGGGGGCCCAACCACGAGACTATGGCTACACCTTC. The encoded protein is CSVEVRGAQPRDYGYTF.

The chain has TRBV4-3 and TRBJ2-2; no definite D call. The CDR3 extends over 13 amino acids. In germline, CDR1 is LGHNA, CDR2 YSLEER. V was trimmed by 1 base and J by 6 bases, leaving 6 bases between them. The CDR3 is CASSQVSSGELFF. CDR3 in DNA: TGCGCCAGCAGCCAAGTGAGCTCCGGGGAGCTGTTTTTT.

The rearrangement joins TRBV6-5 to TRBJ1-1, with unresolved D. This CDR3 is built from 13 residues. Germline-derived CDR1 and CDR2 are MNHEY and SVGAGI. The germline V and J ends were trimmed by 2 bases and 4 bases, with 8 bases remaining between them. The CDR3 bases are TGTGCCAGCAGTTACGTGGTGGGCACTGAAGCTTTCTTT. As protein: CASSYVVGTEAFF.

This clone appeared a few times. This rearrangement joins TRBV7-9 to TRBJ1-5; tentatively, D is TRBD1 (5 bases). CDR3 size: 16 residues. The germline V gene has CDR1 SEHNR and CDR2 FQNEAQ (reference sequence). Trimming removed 5 bases from V and 3 bases from J, with 17 bases in between. CDR3 DNA: TGTGCCAGCAGCCGCGGGGACCTCGGAGACAATCAGCCCCAGCATTTT. This gives the protein CASSRGDLGDNQPQHF.

This clone was observed a single time. This sequence joins TRBV6-5 and TRBJ2-7; TRBD1 matches at 10 bases. The CDR3 contains 14 residues. V dropped 6 bases and J dropped 4; count of bases not matched to a gene: 6. The V gene's germline CDR1 is MNHEY and CDR2 SVGAGI. The CDR3, as DNA: TGTGCCAGCAGGACCAAGGACAGGGGGTACGAGCAGTACTTC. Translated, it gives CASRTKDRGYEQYF.

CDR3 loop: CASSLDRKEAFF. The CDR3 bases are TGTGCCAGCAGTCTCGACAGGAAAGAAGCTTTCTTT. This sequence joins TRBV6-5 and TRBJ1-1, with D tentatively TRBD1 (6 bases). CDR1 is MNHEY and CDR2 is SVGAGI in the germline V gene. Trimming removed 5 bases from V and 8 bases from J, with 12 bases in between. The length of the CDR3 is 12 residues.

This clone was seen more than once but under ten times. V usage is TRBV4-1 and J usage is TRBJ1-2; TRBD1 is a possible D gene (6 bases). The V end lost 3 bases, the J end lost 1 base, and 12 bases lay between the germline ends. Germline CDR1 and CDR2: MGHRA and YSYEKL. The CDR3 has 15 residues. The CDR3 spells CASSHPPRGNYGYTF. The CDR3 DNA is TGCGCCAGCAGCCACCCGCCCAGGGGTAACTATGGCTACACCTTC.

This chain connects TRBV4-3 to TRBJ2-3; D ambiguous. Between the trimmed V and J ends, which lost 4 bases and 4 bases, there was a span of 9 bases. This CDR3 comprises 13 residues. Looked up from germline, CDR1 is LGHNA and CDR2 is YSLEER. CDR3 loop: CASSRGPADTQYF. CDR3 nucleotides: TGCGCCAGCAGCCGCGGACCGGCAGATACGCAGTATTTT.

The V gene is TRBV7-3, the J gene TRBJ1-5; 10 nucleotides line up with TRBD1. In germline, CDR1 is SGHTA, CDR2 FQGTGA. The CDR3 is made up of 16 amino acids. Trimming removed 6 bases from V and 6 bases from J; junction bases left unmatched: 11. CDR3 residues: CASSYYPGQGSQPQHF. In DNA form, the CDR3 reads TGTGCCAGCAGTTACTACCCGGGACAGGGGAGTCAGCCCCAGCATTTT. Full variable domain (outside the CDR3, taken from reference TRBV7-3 and TRBJ1-5): GAGVSQTPSNKVTEKGKYVELRCDPISGHTALYWYRQSLGQGPEFLIYFQGTGAADDSGLPNDRFFAVRPEGSVSTLKIQRTERGDSAVYLCASSYYPGQGSQPQHFGDGTRLSIL.